The 7 T cell receptor beta chains presented below share a single source sample, sequenced in a study of CD8+ T cells in alopecia areata. The treatment here: oral pan-JAK inhibitor, 5-10 mg twice daily. RNA, once extracted, was reverse transcribed into cDNA for use as the sequencing template. Using immunoSEQ multiplex PCR, the repertoire was profiled, and TCRdb retains in-frame clones only, with some absent. The repertoire includes fewer than 150,000 clones, 56% of them detected once, and roughly 3.5% sits in the top ten. The specimen was CD4+ T cells sorted from blood, collected at week 24, from a patient treated with tofacitinib. The receptors shown here come from a human donor with alopecia areata.

The chain couples TRBV6-5 to TRBJ2-1; 8 bases map to TRBD2. From germline, CDR1 is MNHEY and CDR2 SVGAGI. The CDR3 is made up of 15 amino acids. Trimming cost V 8 bases and J 3 bases; bases outside gene matches: 9. The CDR3 DNA follows: TGTGCCAGCGGGCCAACAGCGGGGGACTACAATGAGCAGTTCTTC. This codes for CASGPTAGDYNEQFF.

This clone was detected a few times. This chain links TRBV27 with TRBJ1-1; D remains ambiguous. Trimming cost V 5 bases and J 1 base, with 8 bases left between them. This CDR3 comprises 13 residues. Germline V CDR1 and CDR2: MNHEY, SMNVEV (reference sequence). The CDR3 DNA reads as TGTGCCAGCAGTATGCATAAGAACACTGAAGCTTTCTTT. This encodes CASSMHKNTEAFF.

The V gene is TRBV7-2, the J gene TRBJ2-6, with D possibly called TRBD1 or TRBD2 (6 bases each). V was pared by 6 bases and J by 0 bases, with 18 bases between. Germline V gene sequence: CDR1 SGHTA, CDR2 FQGNSA. CDR3 length: 18 residues. The CDR3 region is CASRTRTAGGSGANVLTF. The CDR3 DNA reads TGTGCCAGCAGGACGCGGACAGCGGGTGGCTCTGGGGCCAACGTCCTGACTTTC. The full variable domain, with the rest looked up from reference TRBV7-2 and TRBJ2-6, is GAGVSQSPSNKVTEKGKDVELRCDPISGHTALYWYRQSLGQGLEFLIYFQGNSAPDKSGLPSDRFSAERTGGSVSTLTIQRTQQEDSAVYLCASRTRTAGGSGANVLTFGAGSRLTVL.

This clone has a handful of counts. The V and J genes are TRBV4-1 and TRBJ2-7; D not certain. The V gene lost 4 bases and the J gene lost 2 bases, with 12 bases spanning the gap. The germline CDR1 and CDR2 sequences are MGHRA and YSYEKL. The CDR3 has 14 residues. CDR3 sequence reads: CASSPPGATYEQYF. The CDR3 bases are TGCGCCAGCAGCCCGCCGGGTGCTACCTACGAGCAGTACTTC.

The rearrangement joins TRBV18 to TRBJ1-2, with TRBD1 as a possible D gene (5 bases). Germline loops: CDR1 KGHSH, CDR2 LQKENI. This CDR3 contains 14 residues. With 6 bases removed from V and 3 bases from J, the gap between germline ends came to 14 bases. Here the CDR3 DNA reads TGTGCCAGCTCTAGAGACAGCGATGACTATGGCTACACCTTC. Its protein product is CASSRDSDDYGYTF. Complete variable domain (other parts from reference TRBV18 and TRBJ1-2): NAGVMQNPRHLVRRRGQEARLRCSPMKGHSHVYWYRQLPEEGLKFMVYLQKENIIDESGMPKERFSAEFPKEGPSILRIQQVVRGDSAAYFCASSRDSDDYGYTFGSGTRLTVV.

The chain joins TRBV5-1 to TRBJ1-1; D not resolved. This CDR3 is built from 12 residues. V was trimmed by 2 bases and J by 7 bases, leaving 9 bases between them. The germline V gene has CDR1 SGHRS and CDR2 YFSETQ. The CDR3 bases are TGCGCCAGCAGCTTACGGGGTTATGAAGCTTTCTTT. This encodes CASSLRGYEAFF. Full variable domain (missing parts from reference TRBV5-1 and TRBJ1-1): KAGVTQTPRYLIKTRGQQVTLSCSPISGHRSVSWYQQTPGQGLQFLFEYFSETQRNKGNFPGRFSGRQFSNSRSEMNVSTLELGDSALYLCASSLRGYEAFFGQGTRLTVV.

This clone was seen a handful of times. The rearrangement joins TRBV29-1 to TRBJ1-1; D not certain. Trimming removed 3 bases at V and 1 base at J, with 9 bases between. CDR1 is SQVTM, CDR2 ANQGSEA, per germline. The CDR3 is 13 residues long. In nucleotides, the CDR3 is TGCAGCGTTGACTATTCCGGGAACACTGAAGCTTTCTTT. Encoded protein: CSVDYSGNTEAFF.